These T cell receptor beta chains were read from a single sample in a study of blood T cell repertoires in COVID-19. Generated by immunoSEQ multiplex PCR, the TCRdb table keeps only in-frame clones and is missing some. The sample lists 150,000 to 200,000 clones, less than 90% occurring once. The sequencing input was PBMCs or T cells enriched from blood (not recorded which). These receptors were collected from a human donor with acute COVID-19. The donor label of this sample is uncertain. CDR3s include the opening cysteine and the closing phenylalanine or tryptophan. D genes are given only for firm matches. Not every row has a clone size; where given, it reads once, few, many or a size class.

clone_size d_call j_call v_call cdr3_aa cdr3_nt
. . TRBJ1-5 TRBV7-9 CASSPPGLNQPQHF TGTGCCAGCAGCCCGCCGGGTCTCAATCAGCCCCAGCATTTT
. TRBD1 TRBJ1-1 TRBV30 CAWSGQGVSEAFF TGTGCCTGGAGTGGACAGGGTGTCTCTGAAGCTTTCTTT
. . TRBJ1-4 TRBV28 CASSLDRGKLFF TGTGCCAGCAGTTTGGATCGCGGAAAACTGTTTTTT
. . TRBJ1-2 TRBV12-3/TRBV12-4 CASSRGSGYTF TGTGCCAGCAGCCGCGGAAGTGGCTACACCTTC
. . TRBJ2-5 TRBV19 CASSPRAGRRGPQETQYF TGTGCCAGTAGCCCCCGGGCGGGGAGGAGAGGTCCGCAAGAGACCCAGTACTTC
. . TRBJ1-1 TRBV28 CASSLGGVQLTEAFF TGTGCCAGCAGTTTAGGCGGGGTACAGCTTACTGAAGCTTTCTTT
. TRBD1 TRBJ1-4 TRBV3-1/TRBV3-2 CASSSLLSQGVNEKLFF TGTGCCAGCAGCTCTCTTCTTAGCCAGGGGGTTAATGAAAAACTGTTTTTT
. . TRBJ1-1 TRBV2 CASSVDGMNTEAFF TGTGCCAGCAGTGTGGACGGGATGAACACTGAAGCTTTCTTT
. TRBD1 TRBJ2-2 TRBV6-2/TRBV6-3 CASSRLRGRPGELFF TGTGCCAGCAGTCGGCTCAGGGGGCGCCCCGGGGAGCTGTTTTTT
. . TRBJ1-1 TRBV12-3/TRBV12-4 CASSLRRRAEAFF TGTGCCAGCAGTTTAAGACGGCGGGCTGAAGCTTTCTTT
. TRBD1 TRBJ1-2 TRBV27 CASSSPGQAYGYTF TGTGCCAGCAGTTCCCCAGGACAGGCCTATGGCTACACCTTC
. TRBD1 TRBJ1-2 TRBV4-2 CASSQAGTGDYGYTF TGTGCCAGCAGCCAAGCCGGGACAGGGGACTATGGCTACACCTTC
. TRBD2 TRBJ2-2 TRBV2 CASSEEAGGYTGELFF TGTGCCAGCAGTGAAGAGGCGGGGGGATACACCGGGGAGCTGTTTTTT
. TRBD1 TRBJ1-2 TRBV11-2 CASSQDRGATF TGTGCCAGCAGCCAGGACAGGGGTGCCACCTTC
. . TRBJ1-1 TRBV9 CASSVAGVSEAFF TGTGCCAGCAGCGTAGCAGGGGTATCTGAAGCTTTCTTT
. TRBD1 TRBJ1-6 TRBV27 CASNLNRGRNSPLHF TGTGCCAGCAACCTCAACAGGGGGAGGAATTCACCCCTCCACTTT
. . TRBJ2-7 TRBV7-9 CASSWSSGVAYEQYF TGTGCCAGCAGCTGGTCCTCGGGGGTCGCCTACGAGCAGTACTTC
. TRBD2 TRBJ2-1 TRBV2 CASSQGLAFEQFF TGTGCCAGCAGTCAGGGACTAGCATTTGAGCAGTTCTTC
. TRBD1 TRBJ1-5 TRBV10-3 CAISDLQGVNQPQHF TGTGCCATCAGTGACCTCCAGGGGGTCAATCAGCCCCAGCATTTT
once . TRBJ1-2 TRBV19 CASIGDNGYTF TGTGCCAGTATAGGGGATAATGGCTACACCTTC
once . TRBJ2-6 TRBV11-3 CASSLGASGANVLTF TGTGCCAGCAGCTTAGGAGCATCTGGGGCCAACGTCCTGACTTTC
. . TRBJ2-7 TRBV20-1 CSVPLSYEQYF TGCAGTGTCCCTCTCTCCTACGAGCAGTACTTC
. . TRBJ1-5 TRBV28 CASSPQRQPQHF TGTGCCAGCAGCCCCCAGCGTCAGCCCCAGCATTTT
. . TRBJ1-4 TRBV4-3 CASSQEQGVNEKLFF TGCGCCAGCAGCCAGGAACAGGGAGTGAATGAAAAACTGTTTTTT
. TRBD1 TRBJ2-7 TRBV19 CASSPVQGARSYEQYF TGTGCCAGTAGCCCTGTACAGGGGGCTAGATCGTACGAGCAGTACTTC
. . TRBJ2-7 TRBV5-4 CASSAVLRVSEQYF TGTGCCAGCAGCGCGGTCCTCCGGGTCTCCGAGCAGTACTTC
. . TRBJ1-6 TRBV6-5 CASSYNSRAGYSPLHF TGTGCCAGCAGTTACAACTCACGAGCGGGGTACTCACCCCTCCACTTT
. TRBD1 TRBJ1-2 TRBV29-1 CSVVGQGAPGEMGYTF TGCAGCGTTGTAGGACAGGGGGCGCCGGGGGAGATGGGCTACACCTTC
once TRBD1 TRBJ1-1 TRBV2 CASTRRQGANTEAFF TGTGCCAGCACCCGCCGACAGGGGGCGAACACTGAAGCTTTCTTT
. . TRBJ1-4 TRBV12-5 CASGRIEEKLFF TGTGCTAGTGGGAGAATCGAGGAAAAACTGTTTTTT
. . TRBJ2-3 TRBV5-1 CASSFGQPPGSDTQYF TGCGCCAGCAGCTTTGGACAGCCCCCTGGTAGCGATACGCAGTATTTT
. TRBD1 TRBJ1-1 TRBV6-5 CASSYSKGATEAFF TGTGCCAGCAGTTACTCCAAGGGGGCCACTGAAGCTTTCTTT
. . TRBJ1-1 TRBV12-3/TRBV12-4 CASSRGGAEAFF TGTGCCAGCAGTAGGGGAGGGGCTGAAGCTTTCTTT
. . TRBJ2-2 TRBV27 CASSFTGNTGELFF TGTGCCAGCAGTTTTACAGGGAACACCGGGGAGCTGTTTTTT
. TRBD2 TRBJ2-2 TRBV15 CATSRGLAGGPNTGELFF TGTGCCACCAGCAGAGGACTAGCGGGGGGGCCGAACACCGGGGAGCTGTTTTTT
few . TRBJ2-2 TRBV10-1 CASKGQGTGELFF TGCGCCAGCAAAGGGCAGGGGACCGGGGAGCTGTTTTTT
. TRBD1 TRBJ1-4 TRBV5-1 CASSFTGVGEKLFF TGCGCCAGCAGCTTCACAGGGGTGGGTGAAAAACTGTTTTTT
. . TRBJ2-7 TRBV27 CASRKTLAERAYEQYF TGTGCCAGCAGGAAAACACTAGCCGAGAGGGCCTACGAGCAGTACTTC
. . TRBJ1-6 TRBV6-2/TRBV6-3 CASSTQGRENSPLHF TGTGCCAGCAGTACCCAGGGACGGGAGAATTCACCCCTCCACTTT
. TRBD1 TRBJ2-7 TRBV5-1 CASSSDRGAYEQYF TGCGCCAGCAGCTCGGACAGGGGCGCCTACGAGCAGTACTTC
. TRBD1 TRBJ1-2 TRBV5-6 CASSLGQGPYGYTF TGTGCCAGCAGCTTGGGACAGGGACCCTATGGCTACACCTTC
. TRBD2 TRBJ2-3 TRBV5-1 CASSLAGDTQYF TGCGCCAGCAGCCTAGCGGGAGATACGCAGTATTTT
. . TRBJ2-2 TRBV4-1 CASSQTGLGELFF TGCGCCAGCAGCCAAACGGGTCTGGGGGAGCTGTTTTTT
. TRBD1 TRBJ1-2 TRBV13 CASSTRWRTGGTYGYTF TGTGCCAGCAGCACCCGTTGGAGGACAGGGGGCACGTATGGCTACACCTTC
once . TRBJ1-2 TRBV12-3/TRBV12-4 CASSSRTAGYTF TGTGCCAGCAGTTCAAGGACAGCTGGCTACACCTTC